These 13 T cell receptor beta chains were sequenced from one sample in a study of cytomegalovirus exposure and HLA in healthy donors. The PCR had 60 Vbeta and 13 Jbeta primers. Only in-frame clones appear in the TCRdb table, and some are missing; sequencing was by immunoSEQ multiplex PCR. The table lists 96,000 or so clones, 65% to 75% of them singletons. The sample taken for sequencing was PBMCs. These receptors came from a female donor in good health and CMV-seropositive.

DNA for the CDR3: TGTGCCAGCAGGCCCCTCCCTAGGGGTGAGCAGTTCTTC. It yields the protein CASRPLPRGEQFF. The chain links TRBV6-5 to TRBJ2-1; D may be TRBD1 (5 bases). CDR3 size: 13 residues. CDR1 MNHEY and CDR2 SVGAGI come from the germline V gene. Trimming removed 6 bases at V and 9 bases at J, with 15 bases between.

The chain joins TRBV12-5 to TRBJ1-1; D unresolved. V dropped 7 bases and J dropped 6 bases, with 15 bases sitting between them. The CDR3 loop spans 13 amino acids. The germline gives CDR1 LGHNT, CDR2 FRNRAP. CDR3 in DNA: TGTGCTAGTGCCAGGAGGGTTTCATCTGAAGCTTTCTTT. Residues: CASARRVSSEAFF.

The table lists this clone with a count of one. The rearrangement joins TRBV9 to TRBJ2-7; D is perhaps TRBD1 (6 bases). The CDR3 sequence is 14 residues long. With 2 bases removed from V and 6 bases from J, the gap between germline ends came to 15 bases. The V gene's germline CDR1 is SGDLS and CDR2 YYNGEE. In DNA form, the CDR3 reads TGTGCCAGCAGCGTGTCGACAGGTTCTGGCGAGCAGTACTTC. Translated, it gives CASSVSTGSGEQYF.

The chain has TRBV9 and TRBJ1-1; 8 positions agree with TRBD1. With V trimmed by 3 bases and J by 5 bases, 9 bases remained unmatched. Per germline, CDR1 SGDLS and CDR2 YYNGEE. The CDR3 contains 15 residues. The CDR3, as DNA: TGTGCCAGCAGCGCCCTTGACAGGGGATCTACTGAAGCTTTCTTT. It encodes CASSALDRGSTEAFF.

This clone appeared once. The CDR3 DNA sequence: TGTGCCAGCTCACCCCGGACAGCGCAAGAGACCCAGTACTTC. It is translated as CASSPRTAQETQYF. The gene calls are TRBV18 and TRBJ2-5, with D maybe TRBD1 (6 bases). Trimming took 3 bases from V and 2 from J, leaving 10 bases between them. Germline-derived CDR1 and CDR2 are KGHSH and LQKENI. This CDR3 spans 14 amino acids.

This clone was seen only once. The chain uses TRBV15 and TRBJ2-7; TRBD2 aligns across 11 bases. Per germline, CDR1 LNHNV and CDR2 YYDKDF (reference sequence). J gave up 3 bases and V 4 bases, and 14 bases lay outside the gene matches. This CDR3 has 18 amino acids. DNA of the CDR3: TGTGCCACCAGCACCCGACTAGCGGGAAAGGGGGTGATCTACGAGCAGTACTTC. Residues: CATSTRLAGKGVIYEQYF.

The V gene is TRBV28, the J gene TRBJ1-2; 7 nucleotides match TRBD1. Germline V gene sequence: CDR1 MDHEN, CDR2 SYDVKM. V was clipped by 3 bases and J by 4 bases; unmatched bases: 8. The CDR3 spans 15 residues. CDR3 DNA sequence: TGTGCCAGCAGTTTCCCGGACAGGACGACCTATGGCTACACCTTC. It yields the protein CASSFPDRTTYGYTF.

The V and J genes are TRBV7-9 and TRBJ2-4; D is unresolved. The CDR3 loop spans 14 amino acids. Looked up from germline, CDR1 is SEHNR and CDR2 is FQNEAQ (reference sequence). Between the trimmed V and J ends, which lost 0 bases and 9 bases, there was a span of 12 bases. CDR3 sequence (DNA): TGTGCCAGCAGCTTAGCGAGCGAGGCGGCCATTCAGTACTTC. Residues: CASSLASEAAIQYF.

The chain is built from TRBV28 and TRBJ2-1, with a weak D call TRBD1 (5 bases). The CDR3 has 14 amino acids. The V gene lost 10 bases and the J gene lost 1 base, with 14 bases spanning the gap. Germline V gives CDR1 MDHEN, CDR2 SYDVKM. The CDR3 protein is CAIRTTASYNEQFF. In nucleotides, the CDR3 is TGTGCCATCAGAACGACAGCTTCCTACAATGAGCAGTTCTTC.

The chain links TRBV7-2 to TRBJ2-7; 11 bases match TRBD2. This CDR3 is built from 16 residues. Germline-derived CDR1 and CDR2 are SGHTA and FQGNSA. V trimming: 5 bases; J trimming: 2 bases; junction bases outside the gene matches: 8. The CDR3 DNA sequence: TGTGCCAGCAGCCGGACGGGTAGCGGGGGGGCCTACGAGCAGTACTTC. The encoded protein is CASSRTGSGGAYEQYF.

This clone occurred a few times. V usage is TRBV9 and J usage is TRBJ2-1; no firm D call. CDR3 length: 12 amino acids. V lost 0 bases, J lost 10 bases, and 8 bases lay in between. The germline V gene has CDR1 SGDLS and CDR2 YYNGEE. As DNA, the CDR3 is TGTGCCAGCAGCGTAGATAACCGGGAGCAGTTCTTC. This gives the protein CASSVDNREQFF. Filled out from reference TRBV9 and TRBJ2-1, the complete variable domain reads DSGVTQTPKHLITATGQRVTLRCSPRSGDLSVYWYQQSLDQGLQFLIQYYNGEERAKGNILERFSAQQFPDLHSELNLSSLELGDSALYFCASSVDNREQFFGPGTRLTVL.

This chain connects TRBV5-1 to TRBJ2-1, with 13 bases fitting TRBD2. The CDR3 has 18 amino acids. CDR1 is SGHRS and CDR2 is YFSETQ in the germline V gene. V shed 3 bases and J 2 bases; nucleotides not matched to a gene: 8. CDR3 sequence (DNA): TGCGCCAGCAGCTCCGGACTAGCGGGAGTACCTGCCTACAATGAGCAGTTCTTC. This gives the protein CASSSGLAGVPAYNEQFF.

The V and J genes are TRBV4-3 and TRBJ2-7; TRBD1 matches 7 bases. Germline V lookup: CDR1 LGHNA, CDR2 YSLEER. The CDR3 has 16 amino acids. V shed 0 bases and J 2 bases; nucleotides not matched to a gene: 7. CDR3 nucleotide sequence: TGCGCCAGCAGCCAAGATCTCCCCGACAGGGCCTACGAGCAGTACTTC. Translated, it gives CASSQDLPDRAYEQYF.